A selection of T cell receptor beta chains follows, all from one sample in a study of blood T cells in healthy people across ages. Each CDR3 protein gets one entry after TCRdb re-called the 5' RACE reads with MiXCR. Seen here are fewer than 2 million distinct CDR3 sequences, around 40% observed once, and the top ten hold around 23%. The specimen sequenced was blood. The receptor source for this set is a human donor in good health. Both conserved end residues are part of each CDR3. A D gene is named only where the DNA matches it firmly. Clone size, where shown, is once, few, many, or a class for clones that have expanded.

clone_size j_call v_call d_call cdr3_nt cdr3_aa
- TRBJ1-5 TRBV7-8 - TGTGCCAGCAGCTCCGAGGGTTATCAGCCCCAGCATTTT CASSSEGYQPQHF
- TRBJ2-7 TRBV18 TRBD2 TGTGCCAGCTCACGAAGCGGGGGGGCCCCCGACTACGAGCAGTACTTC CASSRSGGAPDYEQYF
few TRBJ1-6 TRBV4-2 TRBD1 TGTGCCAGCAGCCAAGGGACAGGGGGCTATAATTCACCCCTCCACTTT CASSQGTGGYNSPLHF
few TRBJ2-3 TRBV6-2/TRBV6-3 - TGTGCCAGCAGAGAGCGCGTTACGCAGTATTTT CASRERVTQYF
- TRBJ1-2 TRBV29-1 TRBD1 TGCAGCGTTGAAGAACTGGGACAGGGTGGCTACACCTTC CSVEELGQGGYTF
- TRBJ1-5 TRBV28 TRBD1 TGTGCCAGCAGGAGGCGGCAGGGGGATCCCTTCGATCAGCCCCAGCATTTT CASRRRQGDPFDQPQHF
few TRBJ2-7 TRBV24-1 - TGTGCCACCAGTGATTTCGACAGAACCGAGCAGTACTTC CATSDFDRTEQYF
- TRBJ1-1 TRBV4-1 - TGCGCCAACAGCCAGATTAGACTGATGAACACTGAAGCTTTCTTT CANSQIRLMNTEAFF
few TRBJ2-3 TRBV20-1 - TGCAGTGCTAGGGGTCCGACGGCGGATACGCAGTATTTT CSARGPTADTQYF
few TRBJ2-7 TRBV6-2/TRBV6-3 - TGTGCCAGCAGTTACTCGATCGGCGGCAGCACCTACGAGCAGTACTTC CASSYSIGGSTYEQYF
few TRBJ1-2 TRBV7-9 TRBD1 TGTGCCAGCAGTTCGGACAGGGGACCCTCTAACTATGGCTACACCTTC CASSSDRGPSNYGYTF
few TRBJ2-5 TRBV10-3 - TGTGCCATCAGTCGACAAGACTTTAGCATCTCGGAGACCCAGTACTTC CAISRQDFSISETQYF
- TRBJ2-1 TRBV27 - TGTGCCAGCAGTTTGATAGCTTCCCGGTACAATGAGCAGTTCTTC CASSLIASRYNEQFF
- TRBJ1-2 TRBV6-5 - TGTGCCAGCAGTTACGGCGGGGGCCGGGGCTACACCTTC CASSYGGGRGYTF
- TRBJ2-5 TRBV12-3/TRBV12-4 - TGTGCCTGCAGCTCAGGGGAAGAGACCCAGTACTTC CACSSGEETQYF
once TRBJ1-4 TRBV20-1 - TGCAGTGCCCCCCCAGCTGGTAATGAAAAACTGTTTTTT CSAPPAGNEKLFF
few TRBJ1-4 TRBV4-1 - TGCGCCAGCAGCCAAGTTTTGACCGGTAATGAAAAACTGTTTTTT CASSQVLTGNEKLFF
- TRBJ2-7 TRBV7-9 TRBD1 TGTGCCAGCAGCCTCGCACAGGGGGAGTACGAGCAGTACTTC CASSLAQGEYEQYF
- TRBJ2-5 TRBV11-1 TRBD1 TGTGCCAGCAGCTTCCGGTTGGACAGGGGGCCGGGGGAGACCCAGTACTTC CASSFRLDRGPGETQYF
few TRBJ1-5 TRBV20-1 - TGCAGTGCTAGCGTTATGGGCGGTCAGCCCCAGCATTTT CSASVMGGQPQHF
once TRBJ2-7 TRBV11-3 - TGTGCCAGCAGCCCCCTTCCCGGGGACGAGCAGTACTTC CASSPLPGDEQYF
few TRBJ2-5 TRBV7-2 - TGTGCCAGCAGCTTAGTGGGTGCGGGTAGGGGCGTAGAGACCCAGTACTTC CASSLVGAGRGVETQYF
- TRBJ2-4 TRBV11-2 - TGTGCCAGCAGCTCGCCCGGGACTGGTCCTAACATTCGGTACTTC CASSSPGTGPNIRYF
- TRBJ2-3 TRBV29-1 - TGCAGCGTCTCCGGTTGGGCGAACACAGATACGCAGTATTTT CSVSGWANTDTQYF
few TRBJ2-7 TRBV6-6 - TGTGCCAGCAGTTACGGGACACAGATCTACGAGCAGTACTTC CASSYGTQIYEQYF
few TRBJ1-1 TRBV7-9 - TGTGCCAGCAGCCGATCAGGAGGGGCTGGGACTGAAGCTTTCTTT CASSRSGGAGTEAFF